A selection of T cell receptor beta chains follows, all from one sample in a study of cytomegalovirus exposure and HLA in healthy donors. TCRdb's table, derived via immunoSEQ multiplex PCR, lists solely in-frame clones and lacks some. This sample carries 150,000 to 200,000 clones, 80% to 85% of them seen once, and the ten largest clones take about 2.8%. Specimen: PBMCs. These receptors originate from a woman aged 18 to 35 in good health and CMV-seropositive. Each CDR3 is given with its conserved first and last residue. A D gene is named only where the DNA matches it firmly. The size of a clone is reported for some rows only, either as once, few or many, or as a class for expanded clones.

CDR3 DNA	CDR3 protein	D gene	V gene	clone size	J gene
TGTGCCAGCAGCCCCCGGGACAGCAATGAGCAGTTCTTC	CASSPRDSNEQFF	TRBD1	TRBV5-4	-	TRBJ2-1
TGCGCCAGCAGCTTGGCGGGGACAGGGCAAACCTACAATGAGCAGTTCTTC	CASSLAGTGQTYNEQFF	TRBD1	TRBV5-1	-	TRBJ2-1
TGTGCCAGCAGTCTACTCGGTCAGCCCCAGCATTTT	CASSLLGQPQHF	-	TRBV6-1	-	TRBJ1-5
TGTGCCAGCAGCTTAGGAGTGATCTCTGGAAACACCATATATTTT	CASSLGVISGNTIYF	-	TRBV7-8	-	TRBJ1-3
TGTGCCAGCAGTTACACCCAGTCCTCCCAGACCCAGTACTTC	CASSYTQSSQTQYF	-	TRBV6-5	-	TRBJ2-5
TGTGCCAGCAGCGTAGAGGGGGCCCGCACAGATACGCAGTATTTT	CASSVEGARTDTQYF	TRBD1	TRBV9	-	TRBJ2-3
TGTGCCAGCAGCACGTGGGGACTAGCCGCCGGGGAGCTGTTTTTT	CASSTWGLAAGELFF	TRBD2	TRBV7-2	-	TRBJ2-2
TGTGCCAGCAGTTTGAGCGCGGACAGTGTGGGCTACACCTTC	CASSLSADSVGYTF	-	TRBV27	once	TRBJ1-2
TGTGCCAGCAGCTTTCAGGGGCAGCTAGTGCACGAGCAGTACTTC	CASSFQGQLVHEQYF	-	TRBV5-6	-	TRBJ2-7
TGTGCCAGCTCACCACCGACTAGCGGGGGGAATGAGCAGTTCTTC	CASSPPTSGGNEQFF	TRBD2	TRBV18	once	TRBJ2-1
TGTGCCAGCAGCTTAGGGACAGGGATAAGTGGCTACACCTTC	CASSLGTGISGYTF	TRBD1	TRBV11-2	-	TRBJ1-2
TGTGCCATCCGGGCCGGACTAGCGGAGATCACCGGGGAGCTGTTTTTT	CAIRAGLAEITGELFF	TRBD2	TRBV10-3	-	TRBJ2-2
TGTGCCAGCAGTTACTCCGGGACTAGGGGGACCCAGTACTTC	CASSYSGTRGTQYF	TRBD2	TRBV6-5	-	TRBJ2-5
TGCGCCAGCAGCTTGAACAGGGAGACCTACGAGCAGTACTTC	CASSLNRETYEQYF	-	TRBV5-1	-	TRBJ2-7
TGTGCCAGCAGCTCCATCACGGGGGGGAGCGGGGCCGGGCAGTATTTT	CASSSITGGSGAGQYF	TRBD2	TRBV7-9	-	TRBJ2-3
TGTGCCAGCTCACCCCTAGGACAGGGTGTTAGCACAGATACGCAGTATTTT	CASSPLGQGVSTDTQYF	TRBD1	TRBV18	-	TRBJ2-3
TGTGCCAGTAGGTCGGGGTTTTTAGGTGGCTACACCTTC	CASRSGFLGGYTF	-	TRBV19	few	TRBJ1-2
TGTGCCAGCAGCTCCCGGGACAGGGCTTCACCCCTCCACTTT	CASSSRDRASPLHF	TRBD1	TRBV7-2	-	TRBJ1-6
TGTGCCACCAGCAGAGGACACCCTCGGAGGACTAATGAAAAACTGTTTTTT	CATSRGHPRRTNEKLFF	-	TRBV15	-	TRBJ1-4
TGTGCCAGCAGCTGGACTAGTCTCAGCTACGAGCAGTACTTC	CASSWTSLSYEQYF	TRBD2	TRBV7-2	-	TRBJ2-7
TGTGCCAGCAGCTTCGGTACGAGGGTTAGCGGCACCGGGGAGCTGTTTTTT	CASSFGTRVSGTGELFF	-	TRBV13	-	TRBJ2-2
TGCGCCAGCAGCCGCACTAACACAGATACGCAGTATTTT	CASSRTNTDTQYF	-	TRBV4-1	-	TRBJ2-3
TGTGCCAGCAGCGTACAGGGGGCGAGAGAGACCCAGTACTTC	CASSVQGARETQYF	TRBD1	TRBV9	-	TRBJ2-5
TGTGCCAGCAGCTTGGACAGCCACTCTAGAAACACCATATATTTT	CASSLDSHSRNTIYF	-	TRBV5-4	-	TRBJ1-3
TGTGCCATCAGAGGGACAGGGGTAAGCACAGATACGCAGTATTTT	CAIRGTGVSTDTQYF	TRBD1	TRBV10-3	-	TRBJ2-3
TGTGCCAGCAGTGAAAGACTAGCGGGGTCCATCACAGATACGCAGTATTTT	CASSERLAGSITDTQYF	TRBD2	TRBV2	-	TRBJ2-3
TGCGCCAGCAGCGAGGGGACAGGGGGCCCAGATACGCAGTATTTT	CASSEGTGGPDTQYF	TRBD1	TRBV5-1	-	TRBJ2-3
TGTGCCAGTAGAGGGGCGACAGAGGCCCTCCACTTT	CASRGATEALHF	-	TRBV19	-	TRBJ1-6
TGTGCCAGCAGCTTGGAGCCCAGGGGTTACGATGGCTACACCTTC	CASSLEPRGYDGYTF	-	TRBV5-6	few	TRBJ1-2
TGTGCCAGCAGCTTGGCAGCTAGCGGGGACGTTCTTAGAGATACGCAGTATTTT	CASSLAASGDVLRDTQYF	TRBD2	TRBV5-6	once	TRBJ2-3
TGCGCCAGCAGCTTGGGCCCAGGGAACGAGCAGTACTTC	CASSLGPGNEQYF	-	TRBV5-1	-	TRBJ2-7
TGTGCCAGCAGCGCCGGGACAGGGTCCTATAATTCACCCCTCCACTTT	CASSAGTGSYNSPLHF	TRBD1	TRBV5-4	-	TRBJ1-6
TGTGCCAGCAGCGGTAACATAGGGGCGGGGGAAGAGACCCAGTACTTC	CASSGNIGAGEETQYF	TRBD2	TRBV9	once	TRBJ2-5
TGTGCCAGCAGCCGGGACACCCGGGCGGACGAGCAGTACTTC	CASSRDTRADEQYF	-	TRBV6-5	-	TRBJ2-7
TGTGCCAGTAGTCCGACAGCGGGGGCAGCAATCACAGATACGCAGTATTTT	CASSPTAGAAITDTQYF	TRBD2	TRBV19	-	TRBJ2-3
TGTGCCAGCAGCTCCGGGACTAGTACCCCCCGACAAGAGACCCAGTACTTC	CASSSGTSTPRQETQYF	TRBD2	TRBV7-2	-	TRBJ2-5
TGCGCCAGCAGCCCCAATTCCGGTATGAACACTGAAGCTTTCTTT	CASSPNSGMNTEAFF	-	TRBV5-1	-	TRBJ1-1
TGTGCCAGCAGCCCCCGACTGGCCGGGGGGGCGGGAGATACGCAGTATTTT	CASSPRLAGGAGDTQYF	TRBD2	TRBV7-7	-	TRBJ2-3
TGCGCCAGCAGTATGGGAGCATCCTACAATGAGCAGTTCTTC	CASSMGASYNEQFF	-	TRBV5-1	-	TRBJ2-1
TGTGCCAGCAGCTACCCCGGGGAATACAATGAGCAGTTCTTC	CASSYPGEYNEQFF	-	TRBV5-4	-	TRBJ2-1
TGTGCCAGTACCCTAGCGGGGGTTTACAATGAGCAGTTCTTC	CASTLAGVYNEQFF	TRBD2	TRBV19	-	TRBJ2-1
TGTGCCAGCTGGACTAGCGGGGGGAATGCAGATACGCAGTATTTT	CASWTSGGNADTQYF	TRBD2	TRBV11-2	-	TRBJ2-3
TGTGCCAGCAGCTTAAGCGGGAGCACAGATACGCAGTATTTT	CASSLSGSTDTQYF	-	TRBV7-3	-	TRBJ2-3
TGTGCCAGCAGCGTACTAGCGGGCTCCCCCACAGATACGCAGTATTTT	CASSVLAGSPTDTQYF	TRBD2	TRBV7-9	-	TRBJ2-3
TGCGCCAGCAGCGCGGAGGGGACAGGGGGTTACGGTGAGCAGTTCTTC	CASSAEGTGGYGEQFF	TRBD1	TRBV5-1	-	TRBJ2-1
TGTGCCAGCAGCCCTAGGGACAGGGTTAATGAAAAACTGTTTTTT	CASSPRDRVNEKLFF	TRBD1	TRBV9	-	TRBJ1-4
TGCGCCAGCAGCTTGGCGAGTGGGGCGCGGGGCTACACCTTC	CASSLASGARGYTF	-	TRBV5-1	few	TRBJ1-2
TGTGCCAGCAGTTACGGGACAGGGGGCGCGGGCTATGGCTACACCTTC	CASSYGTGGAGYGYTF	TRBD1	TRBV6-6	-	TRBJ1-2
TGTGCCAGCAGTTACCACCCACTAGCGGGGGGGACCCAGTACTTC	CASSYHPLAGGTQYF	TRBD2	TRBV6-6	-	TRBJ2-5
TGTGCCAGCAGGCCGCCCGGACAGGGGGCGCGAAACTATGGCTACACCTTC	CASRPPGQGARNYGYTF	TRBD1	TRBV2	-	TRBJ1-2
TGTGCCAGCAGTGTATTTCTAGCTCCAGAGACCCAGTACTTC	CASSVFLAPETQYF	-	TRBV2	-	TRBJ2-5
TGCGCCAGCAGCCAAAAAAGGGGGACAACTAATGAAAAACTGTTTTTT	CASSQKRGTTNEKLFF	-	TRBV4-3	-	TRBJ1-4
TGCAGCGTTGATGGTGGCGTGGGCGCGCCTACAGCTGAAGCTTTCTTT	CSVDGGVGAPTAEAFF	-	TRBV29-1	-	TRBJ1-1
TGTGCCAGCAGCGTTTATTCTAGCGGGGGTTCAGATACGCAGTATTTT	CASSVYSSGGSDTQYF	TRBD2	TRBV9	-	TRBJ2-3
TGTGCCAGCACCCCTCGGACAGGGGCCTACGAGCAGTACTTC	CASTPRTGAYEQYF	TRBD1	TRBV6-6	-	TRBJ2-7
TGCGCCAGCAGCCCAGGTAGCGGGGAAGAGACCCAGTACTTC	CASSPGSGEETQYF	TRBD2	TRBV5-1	-	TRBJ2-5
TGTGCCAGCAGTGCCCTCCGACAGGGCTACACCTTC	CASSALRQGYTF	-	TRBV2	few	TRBJ1-2
TGTGCCAGCAGTTACTCGATCGACGGACAGCCGAAACTGTTTTTT	CASSYSIDGQPKLFF	-	TRBV6-5	-	TRBJ1-4
TGCGCCAGCAGCGCGCGGAGCGGCATGAACACTGAAGCTTTCTTT	CASSARSGMNTEAFF	-	TRBV4-1	-	TRBJ1-1
TGTGCCAGCAGCGTAGGGGAGGGAGTAGGCTACACCTTC	CASSVGEGVGYTF	-	TRBV9	once	TRBJ1-2